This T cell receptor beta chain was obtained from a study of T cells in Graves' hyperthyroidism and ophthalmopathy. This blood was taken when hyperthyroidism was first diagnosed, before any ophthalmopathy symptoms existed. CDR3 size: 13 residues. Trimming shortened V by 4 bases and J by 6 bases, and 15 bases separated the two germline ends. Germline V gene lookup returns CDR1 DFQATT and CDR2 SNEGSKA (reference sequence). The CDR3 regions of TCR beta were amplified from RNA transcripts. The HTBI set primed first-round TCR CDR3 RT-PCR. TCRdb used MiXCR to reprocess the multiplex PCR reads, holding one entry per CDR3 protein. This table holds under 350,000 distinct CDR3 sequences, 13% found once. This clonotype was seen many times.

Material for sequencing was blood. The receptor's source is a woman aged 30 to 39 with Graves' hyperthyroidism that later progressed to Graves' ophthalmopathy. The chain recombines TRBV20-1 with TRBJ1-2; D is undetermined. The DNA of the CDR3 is TGCAGTGCTAACGGTCCGCTAGTTAATGGCTACACCTTC. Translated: CSANGPLVNGYTF.